The 6 T cell receptor beta chains below all came from one sample that was sequenced in a study of blood T cell repertoires in COVID-19. Only in-frame clones appear in the TCRdb table, and some are missing; sequencing was by immunoSEQ multiplex PCR. Among about 50,000 clones listed, around nine tenths were seen once. Material for sequencing was peripheral blood. These receptors came from a man between 50 and 59 years old with active COVID-19.

This sequence joins TRBV11-2 and TRBJ2-7, with D possibly matching TRBD2 (6 bases). The V gene's germline CDR1 is SGHAT and CDR2 FQNNGV. The CDR3 consists of 13 residues. V was trimmed by 1 base and J by 3 bases, leaving 7 bases between them. The DNA of the CDR3 is TGTGCCAGCAGCTTAGTCGGGGGCTACGAGCAGTACTTC. This encodes CASSLVGGYEQYF.

This chain links TRBV6-2 or TRBV6-3 with TRBJ1-5, with D possibly TRBD1 on 5 matching bases. Trimming removed 5 bases from V and 3 bases from J, with 11 bases in between. This CDR3 contains 14 residues. CDR1 MNHEY and CDR2 SVGEGT come from the germline V gene. CDR3 bases: TGTGCCAGCAGTGGGGGGACCAACAATCAGCCCCAGCATTTT. It translates to CASSGGTNNQPQHF.

This sequence joins TRBV9 and TRBJ2-3; 7 bases are a match to TRBD2. Germline loops: CDR1 SGDLS, CDR2 YYNGEE. V trimming: 1 base; J trimming: 2 bases; junction bases outside the gene matches: 4. The CDR3 is made up of 15 amino acids. The DNA of the CDR3 is TGTGCCAGCAGCGTATTCCGGGACTACACAGATACGCAGTATTTT. The encoded protein is CASSVFRDYTDTQYF.

The V and J genes are TRBV30 and TRBJ1-3, with D hard to call. V was trimmed by 2 bases and J by 0 bases, leaving 11 bases between them. Germline CDR1 and CDR2: GTSNPN and SVGIG (reference sequence). This CDR3 spans 15 amino acids. CDR3 amino acids: CAWSNVRHSGNTIYF. The CDR3, as DNA: TGTGCCTGGAGTAATGTCAGGCACTCTGGAAACACCATATATTTT.

The genes are TRBV7-8 and TRBJ2-7; perhaps TRBD1 as D (6 bases). Germline-derived CDR1 and CDR2 are SGHVS and FQNEAQ. V shed 5 bases and J shed 1 base, with 12 bases lying between them. This CDR3 has 14 residues. CDR3: CASSALGASYEQYF. In DNA form, the CDR3 reads TGTGCCAGCAGCGCCCTGGGGGCTTCCTACGAGCAGTACTTC.

The chain combines TRBV13 with TRBJ2-3, with 11 nucleotides matching TRBD1. From germline, CDR1 is PRHDT and CDR2 FYEKMQ (reference sequence). Trimming removed 5 bases from V and 8 bases from J; junction bases left unmatched: 18. The CDR3 spans 18 residues. In DNA, the CDR3 is TGTGCCAGCAGCCCACCCGGGACAGGGGGTTTCAATCAGGGTACGCAGTATTTT. Protein product: CASSPPGTGGFNQGTQYF.